This T cell receptor (beta chain) came from a study of blood T cell repertoires in COVID-19. Study-wide background: The origin of the acute and convalescent COVID-19 samples was the United States, Italy and Spain. PBMCs, B-cell-depleted T cells, or T cells were the source of the cDNA or gDNA that made up the material.

In the original workflow: Cell counts per sample came from amplifying reference gene primers. Only in-frame clones appear in the TCRdb table, and some are missing; sequencing was by immunoSEQ multiplex PCR. The DNA gave D and trimming, while V, J and clone size come from that table. The sample records approximately 290,000 clones, roughly 90% being singletons. Followed over time, Seattle patients had been enrolled while infection was active. Germline V gene data show CDR1 as SGHNT and CDR2 as YYREEE (reference sequence). The CDR3 loop spans 16 amino acids. Unmatched junction bases numbered 7, after V lost 4 bases and J lost 8 bases.

The clonotype was recovered from a woman aged 25 to 45 with COVID-19, enrolled during active disease. The sample taken for sequencing was peripheral blood. V is TRBV5-4 and J is TRBJ2-2, with TRBD2 matching 14 bases. The CDR3 nucleotides are TGTGCCAGCAGCGGGACTAGCGGGAGCTGGGCGGGGGAGCTGTTTTTT. Encoded protein: CASSGTSGSWAGELFF.